Below, one T cell receptor (beta chain) is given with its context. Study processing details: Counts of nucleated cells, estimated from reference gene primer amplification, were obtained. Here immunoSEQ multiplex PCR was the method, and the copy in TCRdb shows in-frame clones only, minus some. Clonal size and the V and J genes are those of that table, whereas D and trimming came from the DNA. This table holds about 59,000 clones, about 90% found once. Germline CDR1 reads SGHRS; CDR2 reads YFSETQ. CDR3 length equals 13 residues. V was trimmed by 0 bases and J by 3 bases, leaving 6 bases between them. These data are taken from a study of blood T cell repertoires in COVID-19.

This clonotype originated in an elderly man in a cohort sampled during active COVID-19. The sample was peripheral blood. The chain employs TRBV5-1 and TRBJ1-2; tentatively, D is TRBD1 (5 bases). DNA of the CDR3: TGCGCCAGCAGCTTGGGGGGCGACTATGGCTACACCTTC. It translates to CASSLGGDYGYTF.